Following are 9 T cell receptor beta chains from one sample sequenced in a study of T cells in Graves' hyperthyroidism and ophthalmopathy. The TCR beta CDR3 regions underwent amplification using RNA transcripts as the source. The TCR CDR3 was amplified in a first-round RT-PCR using the HTBI primer set. From the multiplex PCR reads, TCRdb called clonotypes with MiXCR, one entry per CDR3 protein. The sample yields approximately 400,000 distinct CDR3 sequences, about a sixth seen once. Sequenced input: blood. All receptors derive from a woman between 18 and 29 years old with Graves' hyperthyroidism.

This clonotype has more than one count but fewer than ten. This chain links TRBV5-4 with TRBJ1-1; a weak D match, TRBD1 (6 bases). This CDR3 contains 16 residues. Germline V lookup: CDR1 SGHNT, CDR2 YYREEE (reference sequence). V lost 0 bases to trimming and J lost 1 base, with 13 bases between them. CDR3 sequence: CASSLDRAISNTEAFF. DNA of the CDR3: TGTGCCAGCAGCTTGGACAGGGCCATATCGAACACTGAAGCTTTCTTT.

Note on this clonotype: This may come from a read error, since a much larger clone is one base off. The chain recombines TRBV7-3 with TRBJ2-1; perhaps TRBD2 as D (5 bases). The CDR3 is 13 amino acids. V lost 8 bases, J lost 8 bases, and 16 bases lay in between. From germline, CDR1 is SGHTA and CDR2 FQGTGA. This chain's CDR3 is CASGGRAPYEQFF. The DNA for the CDR3 is TGTGCCAGCGGCGGGCGGGCCCCTTATGAGCAGTTCTTC.

As for this clonotype: A read error may be the cause here, since a much bigger clone is one base away. As DNA, the CDR3 is TGTGCCAACTCGCAGGGAACTGGGGCCAACGTCCTGACTTTC. As protein: CANSQGTGANVLTF. The chain is built from TRBV18 and TRBJ2-6, with D perhaps TRBD1 (5 bases). The CDR3 extends over 14 amino acids. CDR1 KGHSH and CDR2 LQKENI come from the germline V gene. The V end lost 10 bases, the J end lost 2 bases, and 12 bases lay between the germline ends.

This clonotype occurred many times. The rearrangement links TRBV28 to TRBJ2-3; D gene ambiguous. CDR1 and CDR2 from the germline V gene are MDHEN and SYDVKM. This CDR3 is built from 14 residues. Trimming took 5 bases from V and 0 from J, leaving 9 bases between them. The CDR3 loop reads CASSSYQSTDTQYF. The DNA of the CDR3 is TGTGCCAGCAGTAGTTACCAGAGCACAGATACGCAGTATTTT. The full variable domain, rest sourced from reference TRBV28 and TRBJ2-3, is DVKVTQSSRYLVKRTGEKVFLECVQDMDHENMFWYRQDPGLGLRLIYFSYDVKMKEKGDIPEGYSVSREKKERFSLILESASTNQTSMYLCASSSYQSTDTQYFGPGTRLTVL.

Notes on this clonotype: One junction end disagrees with the germline gene, perhaps due to a read error. The CDR3 sequence is CASNLELARSTDTQYF. DNA of the CDR3: TGTGCCAGCAACTTGGAACTAGCGCGTAGCACAGATACGCAGTATTTT. The V call is TRBV5-4, the J call TRBJ2-3; 7 nucleotides match TRBD2. CDR3 size: 16 residues. Germline-derived CDR1 and CDR2 are SGHNT and YYREEE (reference sequence).

This clonotype has a count of ten or more. The DNA of the CDR3 is TGTGCCAGCAGACAAGGACAGGGGGGCGGCAATCAGCCCCAGCATTTT. This codes for CASRQGQGGGNQPQHF. The chain links TRBV7-2 to TRBJ1-5; the match to TRBD1 covers 10 bases. CDR1 is SGHTA, CDR2 FQGNSA, per germline. The V gene end was trimmed by 6 bases and the J gene end by 2 bases; junction bases not matched to a gene: 7. The CDR3 runs to 16 residues.

This clonotype appeared many times. CDR3 sequence reads: CASSSGLTTFTDTQYF. In nucleotides, the CDR3 is TGTGCCAGCAGCTCAGGACTAACCACCTTCACAGATACGCAGTATTTT. The chain links TRBV11-2 to TRBJ2-3; TRBD2 is a possible D gene (6 bases). The V gene's germline CDR1 is SGHAT and CDR2 FQNNGV. The length of the CDR3 is 16 residues. V lost 4 bases and J lost 2, with 16 bases in between.

In its sample, this clonotype was seen many times. The rearrangement links TRBV28 to TRBJ1-3, with D unclear. The germline V gene has CDR1 MDHEN and CDR2 SYDVKM. The CDR3 extends over 12 amino acids. Trimming left V 6 bases short and J 5 bases short, with 8 bases between. CDR3 nucleotide sequence: TGTGCCAGCAGGCCGACCCGAAACACCATATATTTT. It is translated as CASRPTRNTIYF.

This clonotype was seen many times. This chain joins TRBV12-3 or TRBV12-4 and TRBJ2-3; tentatively, D is TRBD2 (6 bases). With 6 bases removed from V and 5 bases from J, the gap between germline ends came to 18 bases. CDR3 size: 15 residues. CDR3 in DNA: TGTGCCAGCAGAAACCTGTATCTAGCGAGAGATACGCAGTATTTT. This translates into CASRNLYLARDTQYF.